Presented here are 11 T cell receptor beta chains from one specimen sequenced in a study of regulatory dendritic cells for organ transplantation. Allogeneic regulatory or mature dendritic cells were co-cultured for less than six days with CFSE-labeled sorted T cells at 1:10. Produced via immunoSEQ multiplex PCR; TCRdb's table is partial and in-frame only. The profile shows roughly 20,000 clones, around 85% of them singletons. Their target antigens are unknown. Sequencing was done on a sample of memory CD4+ T cells from blood cultured with regulatory dendritic cells. Subset specified: CD45RO+ memory T cells. These receptors were collected from a human donor in good health.

The CDR3 sequence: CASSLGPTGDTGELFF. The DNA of the CDR3 is TGCGCCAGCAGCTTGGGACCGACAGGGGACACCGGGGAGCTGTTTTTT. J is TRBJ2-2 and V is TRBV5-1, with TRBD1 matching over 8 bases. The CDR3 length is 16 residues. Losses at the gene ends were 0 bases for V and 3 bases for J; bases not matched to a gene: 4. Germline V gene data show CDR1 as SGHRS and CDR2 as YFSETQ. Filled out from reference TRBV5-1 and TRBJ2-2, the complete variable domain reads KAGVTQTPRYLIKTRGQQVTLSCSPISGHRSVSWYQQTPGQGLQFLFEYFSETQRNKGNFPGRFSGRQFSNSRSEMNVSTLELGDSALYLCASSLGPTGDTGELFFGEGSRLTVL.

V and J are TRBV6-5 and TRBJ2-2; D not resolved. The V and J ends lost 2 bases and 7 bases respectively, with 11 bases between them. This CDR3 is built from 14 residues. CDR1 and CDR2 (germline): MNHEY, SVGAGI. The DNA of the CDR3 is TGTGCCAGCAGTTACGACACAGCTGACGGGGAGCTGTTTTTT. It codes for CASSYDTADGELFF.

The chain employs TRBV25-1 and TRBJ2-3; a weak D match, TRBD1 (6 bases). Germline V gives CDR1 MGHDK, CDR2 SYGVNS. This CDR3 spans 14 amino acids. Trimming cost V 2 bases and J 4 bases, with 10 bases left between them. CDR3 bases: TGTGCCAGCAGTGAAGGGACAAGCGCAGATACGCAGTATTTT. It yields the protein CASSEGTSADTQYF.

This sequence joins TRBV28 and TRBJ1-4; possibly TRBD1 for D (6 bases). The CDR3 is 13 residues long. V was pared by 10 bases and J by 11 bases, with 20 bases between. The germline V gene encodes CDR1 MDHEN and CDR2 SYDVKM. The DNA of the CDR3 is TGTGCCACCATCGACAGGTTAGGCGGGAAACTGTTTTTT. Its translation: CATIDRLGGKLFF.

The sample holds a few counts of this clone. The chain carries TRBV6-1 and TRBJ1-2, with 7 bases lining up with TRBD1. This CDR3 contains 15 residues. Germline CDR1 MNHNS, CDR2 SASEGT. With V trimmed by 0 bases and J by 3 bases, 4 bases remained unmatched. The DNA for the CDR3 is TGTGCCAGCAGTGAAGCTAGACAGGGTTACTATGGCTACACCTTC. Amino acid sequence: CASSEARQGYYGYTF.

This clone was detected once. V gene TRBV18 combines with J gene TRBJ2-3; unclear D gene. Germline CDR1 is KGHSH and CDR2 is LQKENI. Trimming pared 0 bases from V and 2 bases from J, leaving 12 bases between. The CDR3 totals 16 residues. CDR3 sequence (DNA): TGTGCCAGCTCACCACCGCTGCGCGGATACACAGATACGCAGTATTTT. It translates to CASSPPLRGYTDTQYF.

The V and J genes are TRBV7-8 and TRBJ2-2, with 9 bases aligning to TRBD1. The CDR3 covers 16 residues. The V gene end was trimmed by 1 base and the J gene end by 5 bases; junction bases not matched to a gene: 5. Germline lookup yields CDR1 SGHVS and CDR2 FQNEAQ. This chain's CDR3 is CASSLVGTGKTGELFF. In nucleotides, the CDR3 is TGTGCCAGCAGCTTAGTGGGGACAGGGAAGACCGGGGAGCTGTTTTTT.

The rearrangement joins TRBV7-3 to TRBJ2-2, with TRBD1 identical over 10 bases. With 4 bases clipped from V and 3 bases from J, the junction kept 5 bases outside the gene matches. There are 16 residues in the CDR3. Germline values: CDR1 SGHTA, CDR2 FQGTGA. The CDR3 loop is CASSSGTGVDTGELFF. CDR3 nucleotide sequence: TGTGCCAGCAGCTCAGGGACAGGGGTAGACACCGGGGAGCTGTTTTTT.

The J gene is TRBJ2-5, the V gene TRBV30; D uncertain. The CDR3 totals 12 residues. Trimming stripped 2 bases from V and 4 bases from J, with 8 bases between. Germline lookup yields CDR1 GTSNPN and CDR2 SVGIG (reference sequence). CDR3 in amino acids: CAWSRSRETQYF. CDR3 bases: TGTGCCTGGAGTCGTTCGCGAGAGACCCAGTACTTC.

V gene TRBV18 combines with J gene TRBJ2-7; maybe TRBD1 (6 bases). This CDR3 comprises 16 residues. Germline V gene sequence: CDR1 KGHSH, CDR2 LQKENI. V dropped 4 bases and J dropped 0 bases, with 16 bases sitting between them. The CDR3, as DNA: TGTGCCAGCTCACTTTACTGGGGGCGGAGCTCCTACGAGCAGTACTTC. Its protein product is CASSLYWGRSSYEQYF.

The chain employs TRBV7-2 and TRBJ2-3; 7 bases fit TRBD2. The CDR3 totals 15 residues. The J segment lost 6 bases and the V segment lost 4 bases, leaving 10 bases of the junction unmatched. Germline CDR1 is SGHTA and CDR2 is FQGNSA. CDR3: CASSSSSGRGDTQYF. The CDR3 nucleotides are TGTGCCAGCAGCTCATCTAGCGGTCGAGGGGATACGCAGTATTTT. Using reference TRBV7-2 and TRBJ2-3 for the parts outside the CDR3, the full variable domain is GAGVSQSPSNKVTEKGKDVELRCDPISGHTALYWYRQSLGQGLEFLIYFQGNSAPDKSGLPSDRFSAERTGGSVSTLTIQRTQQEDSAVYLCASSSSSGRGDTQYFGPGTRLTVL.